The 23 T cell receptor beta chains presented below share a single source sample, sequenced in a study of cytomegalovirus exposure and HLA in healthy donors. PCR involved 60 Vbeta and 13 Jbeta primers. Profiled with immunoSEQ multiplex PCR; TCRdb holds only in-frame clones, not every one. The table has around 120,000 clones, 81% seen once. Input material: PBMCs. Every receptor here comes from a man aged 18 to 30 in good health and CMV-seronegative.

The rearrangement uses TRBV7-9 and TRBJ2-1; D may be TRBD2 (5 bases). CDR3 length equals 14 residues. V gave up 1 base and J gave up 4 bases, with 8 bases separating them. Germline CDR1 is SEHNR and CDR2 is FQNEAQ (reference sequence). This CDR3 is CASSLELAYNEQFF. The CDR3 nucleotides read TGTGCCAGCAGCTTAGAATTAGCGTACAATGAGCAGTTCTTC.

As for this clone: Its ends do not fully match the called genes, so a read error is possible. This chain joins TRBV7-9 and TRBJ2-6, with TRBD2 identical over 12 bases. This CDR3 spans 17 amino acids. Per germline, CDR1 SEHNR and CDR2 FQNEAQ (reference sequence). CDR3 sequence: CSSSLATSGGGANVLTF. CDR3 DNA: TGTTCCAGCAGCTTAGCGACTAGCGGGGGTGGGGCCAACGTCCTGACTTTC.

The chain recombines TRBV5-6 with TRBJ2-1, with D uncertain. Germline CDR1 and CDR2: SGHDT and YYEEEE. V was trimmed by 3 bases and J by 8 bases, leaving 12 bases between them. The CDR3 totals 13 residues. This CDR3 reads CASSSSSGDEQFF. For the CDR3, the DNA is TGTGCCAGCAGCTCCTCTAGTGGCGATGAGCAGTTCTTC.

The CDR3 loop reads CASSSGLAGGETQYF. The CDR3 nucleotides read TGTGCCAGCAGCAGCGGACTAGCGGGGGGAGAGACCCAGTACTTC. The V call is TRBV7-9, the J call TRBJ2-5, with 14 nucleotides matching TRBD2. The CDR3 runs 15 residues. CDR1 is SEHNR and CDR2 is FQNEAQ in the germline V gene (reference sequence). Trimming took 5 bases from V and 4 from J; bases not matched to a gene: 3.

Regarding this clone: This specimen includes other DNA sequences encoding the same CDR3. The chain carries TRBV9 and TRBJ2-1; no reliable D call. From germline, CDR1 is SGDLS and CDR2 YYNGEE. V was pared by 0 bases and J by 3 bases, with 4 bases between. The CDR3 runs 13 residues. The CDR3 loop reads CASSVGSYNEQFF. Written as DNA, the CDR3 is TGTGCCAGCAGCGTAGGCAGCTACAATGAGCAGTTCTTC. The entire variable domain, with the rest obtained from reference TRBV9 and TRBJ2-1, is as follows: DSGVTQTPKHLITATGQRVTLRCSPRSGDLSVYWYQQSLDQGLQFLIQYYNGEERAKGNILERFSAQQFPDLHSELNLSSLELGDSALYFCASSVGSYNEQFFGPGTRLTVL.

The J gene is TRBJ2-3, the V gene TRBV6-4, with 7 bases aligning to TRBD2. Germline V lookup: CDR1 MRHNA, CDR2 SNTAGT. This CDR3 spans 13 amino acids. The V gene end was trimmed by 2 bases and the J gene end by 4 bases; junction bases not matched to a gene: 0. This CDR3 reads CASSDGGADTQYF. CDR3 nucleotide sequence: TGTGCCAGCAGTGACGGGGGGGCAGATACGCAGTATTTT.

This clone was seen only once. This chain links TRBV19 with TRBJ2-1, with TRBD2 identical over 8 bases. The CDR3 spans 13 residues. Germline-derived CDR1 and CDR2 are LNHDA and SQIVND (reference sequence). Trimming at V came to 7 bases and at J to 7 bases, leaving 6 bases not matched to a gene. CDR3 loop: CASIERGRNEQFF. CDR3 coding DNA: TGTGCCAGTATCGAGCGGGGGAGAAATGAGCAGTTCTTC.

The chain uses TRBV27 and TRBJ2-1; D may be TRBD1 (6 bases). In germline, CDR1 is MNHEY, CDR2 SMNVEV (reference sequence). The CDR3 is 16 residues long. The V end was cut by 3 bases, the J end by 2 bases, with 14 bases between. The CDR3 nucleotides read TGTGCCAGCAGTTTTACCCCAAGGACAGCCTACAATGAGCAGTTCTTC. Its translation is CASSFTPRTAYNEQFF.

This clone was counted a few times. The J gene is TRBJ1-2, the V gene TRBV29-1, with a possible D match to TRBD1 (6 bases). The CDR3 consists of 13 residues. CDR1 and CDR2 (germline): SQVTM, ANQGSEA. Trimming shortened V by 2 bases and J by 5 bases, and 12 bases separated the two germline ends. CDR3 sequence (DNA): TGCAGCGTTGAACTACAGGGCTGGTATGGCTACACCTTC. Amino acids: CSVELQGWYGYTF.

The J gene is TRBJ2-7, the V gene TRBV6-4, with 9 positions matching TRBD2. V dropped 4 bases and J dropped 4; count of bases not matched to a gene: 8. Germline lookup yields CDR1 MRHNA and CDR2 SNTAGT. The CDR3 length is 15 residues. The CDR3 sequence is CASSVSSGETYEQYF. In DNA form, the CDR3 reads TGTGCCAGCAGTGTCTCTAGCGGGGAGACGTACGAGCAGTACTTC.

The CDR3 DNA is TGTGCCAGCAGCCGACAGTTATTGAGCTCCTACGAGCAGTACTTC. Translating gives CASSRQLLSSYEQYF. The genes are TRBV5-5 and TRBJ2-7, with D maybe TRBD1 (5 bases). The germline V and J ends were trimmed by 4 bases and 0 bases, with 14 bases remaining between them. Looked up from germline, CDR1 is SGHKS and CDR2 is YYEKEE (reference sequence). The CDR3 extends over 15 amino acids.

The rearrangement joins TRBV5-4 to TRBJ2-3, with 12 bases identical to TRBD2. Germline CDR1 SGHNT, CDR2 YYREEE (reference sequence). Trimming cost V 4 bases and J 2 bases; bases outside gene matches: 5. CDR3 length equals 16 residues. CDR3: CASSGLAGTPTDTQYF. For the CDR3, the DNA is TGTGCCAGCAGCGGACTAGCGGGGACCCCCACAGATACGCAGTATTTT.

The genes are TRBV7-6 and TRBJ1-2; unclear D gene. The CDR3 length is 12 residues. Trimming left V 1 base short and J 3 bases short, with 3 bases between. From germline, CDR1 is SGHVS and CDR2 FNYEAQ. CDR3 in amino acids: CASSLGDYGYTF. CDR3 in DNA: TGTGCCAGCAGCTTAGGAGACTATGGCTACACCTTC. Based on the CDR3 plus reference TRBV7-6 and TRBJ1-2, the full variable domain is GAGVSQSPRYKVTKRGQDVALRCDPISGHVSLYWYRQALGQGPEFLTYFNYEAQQDKSGLPNDRFSAERPEGSISTLTIQRTEQRDSAMYRCASSLGDYGYTFGSGTRLTVV.

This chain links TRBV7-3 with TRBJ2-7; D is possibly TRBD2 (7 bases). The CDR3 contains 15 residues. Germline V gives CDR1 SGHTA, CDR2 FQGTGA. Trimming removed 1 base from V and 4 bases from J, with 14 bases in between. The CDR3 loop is CASSLMAGAPYEQYF. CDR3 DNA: TGTGCCAGCAGCTTAATGGCGGGGGCTCCGTACGAGCAGTACTTC.

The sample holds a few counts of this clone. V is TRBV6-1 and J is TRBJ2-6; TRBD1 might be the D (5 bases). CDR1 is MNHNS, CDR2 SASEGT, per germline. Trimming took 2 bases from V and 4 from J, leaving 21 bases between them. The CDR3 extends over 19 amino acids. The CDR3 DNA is TGTGCCAGCAGTGAATATTTGGGGCGCCGTGCGCGGGGGGCCAACGTCCTGACTTTC. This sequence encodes CASSEYLGRRARGANVLTF.

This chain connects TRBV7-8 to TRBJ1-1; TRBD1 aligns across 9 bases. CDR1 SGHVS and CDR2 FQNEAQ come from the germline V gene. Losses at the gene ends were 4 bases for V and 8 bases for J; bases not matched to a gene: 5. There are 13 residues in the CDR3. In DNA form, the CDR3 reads TGTGCCAGCAGCTGGGACAGGGTTCCCGAAGCTTTCTTT. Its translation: CASSWDRVPEAFF.

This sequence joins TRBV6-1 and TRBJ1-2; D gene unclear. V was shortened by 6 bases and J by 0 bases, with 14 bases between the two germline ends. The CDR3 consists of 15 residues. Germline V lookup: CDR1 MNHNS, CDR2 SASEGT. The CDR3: CASSYREQANYGYTF. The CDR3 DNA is TGTGCCAGCAGCTATCGGGAGCAGGCTAACTATGGCTACACCTTC.

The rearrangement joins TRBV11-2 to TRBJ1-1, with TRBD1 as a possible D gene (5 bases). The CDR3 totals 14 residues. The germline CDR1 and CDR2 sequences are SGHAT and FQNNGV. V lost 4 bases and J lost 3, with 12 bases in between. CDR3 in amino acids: CASSSTVRDTEAFF. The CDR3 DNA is TGTGCCAGCAGCTCCACAGTCAGGGACACTGAAGCTTTCTTT.

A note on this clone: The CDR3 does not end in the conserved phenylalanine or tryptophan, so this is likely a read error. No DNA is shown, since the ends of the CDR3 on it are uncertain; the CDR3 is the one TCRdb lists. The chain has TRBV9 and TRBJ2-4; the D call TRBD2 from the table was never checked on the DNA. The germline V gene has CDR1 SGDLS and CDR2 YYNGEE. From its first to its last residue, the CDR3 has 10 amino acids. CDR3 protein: CASTPWGGNI.

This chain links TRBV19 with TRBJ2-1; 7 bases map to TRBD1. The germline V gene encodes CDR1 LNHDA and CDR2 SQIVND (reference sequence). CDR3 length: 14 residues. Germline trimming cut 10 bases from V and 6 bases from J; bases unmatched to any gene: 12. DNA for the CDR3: TGTGCCACCGTCGTTTCCGGGACAGTCAATGAGCAGTTCTTC. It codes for CATVVSGTVNEQFF.

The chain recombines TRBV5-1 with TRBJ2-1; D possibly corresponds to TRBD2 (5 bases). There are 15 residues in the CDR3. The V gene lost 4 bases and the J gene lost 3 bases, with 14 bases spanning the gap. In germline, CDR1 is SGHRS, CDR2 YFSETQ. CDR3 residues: CASSHTDAGYNEQFF. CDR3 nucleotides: TGCGCCAGCAGCCATACAGACGCGGGCTACAATGAGCAGTTCTTC.

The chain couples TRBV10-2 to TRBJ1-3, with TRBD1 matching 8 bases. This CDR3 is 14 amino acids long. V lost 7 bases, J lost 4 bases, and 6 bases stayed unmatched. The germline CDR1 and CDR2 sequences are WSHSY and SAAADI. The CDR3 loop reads CASKAGGAGNTIYF. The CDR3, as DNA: TGCGCCAGCAAGGCAGGGGGCGCGGGAAACACCATATATTTT.

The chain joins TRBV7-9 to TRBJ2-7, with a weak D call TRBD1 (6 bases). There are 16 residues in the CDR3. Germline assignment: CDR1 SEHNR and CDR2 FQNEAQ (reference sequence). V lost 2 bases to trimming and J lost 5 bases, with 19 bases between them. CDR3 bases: TGTGCCAGCAGCTTAACCGAGGCAGGGCCAGGGGACGAGCAGTACTTC. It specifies CASSLTEAGPGDEQYF. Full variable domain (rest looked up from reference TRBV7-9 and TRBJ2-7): DTGVSQNPRHKITKRGQNVTFRCDPISEHNRLYWYRQTLGQGPEFLTYFQNEAQLEKSRLLSDRFSAERPKGSFSTLEIQRTEQGDSAMYLCASSLTEAGPGDEQYFGPGTRLTVT.